This paragraph covers one T cell receptor (beta chain) sequence. Produced via immunoSEQ multiplex PCR; TCRdb's table is partial and in-frame only. The repertoire holds roughly 170,000 clones, under 90% seen once, with about 6.4% in the top ten. V lost 1 base, J lost 6 bases, and 15 bases lay in between. The CDR3 has 15 residues. CDR1 is LGHDT and CDR2 is YNNKEL in the germline V gene (reference sequence). This sample stems from a study of blood T cell repertoires in COVID-19. The chain joins TRBV3-1 (or the pseudogene TRBV3-2) to TRBJ1-1; D uncertain. The receptor was derived from a human donor in a cohort sampled during active COVID-19. The sample taken for sequencing was peripheral blood. CDR3: CASSQGRASVAEAFF. The CDR3 coding sequence is TGTGCCAGCAGCCAAGGCCGCGCTTCTGTTGCTGAAGCTTTCTTT.